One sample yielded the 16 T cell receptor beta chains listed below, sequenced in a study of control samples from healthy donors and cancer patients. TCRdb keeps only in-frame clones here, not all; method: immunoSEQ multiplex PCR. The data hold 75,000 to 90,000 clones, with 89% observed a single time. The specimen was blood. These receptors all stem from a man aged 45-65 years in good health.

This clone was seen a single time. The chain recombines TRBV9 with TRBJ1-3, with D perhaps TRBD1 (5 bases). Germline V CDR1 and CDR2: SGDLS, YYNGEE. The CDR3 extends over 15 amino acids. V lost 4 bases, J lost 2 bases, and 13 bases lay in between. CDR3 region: CASSPELGAGNTIYF. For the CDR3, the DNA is TGTGCCAGCAGCCCCGAGTTGGGGGCTGGAAACACCATATATTTT.

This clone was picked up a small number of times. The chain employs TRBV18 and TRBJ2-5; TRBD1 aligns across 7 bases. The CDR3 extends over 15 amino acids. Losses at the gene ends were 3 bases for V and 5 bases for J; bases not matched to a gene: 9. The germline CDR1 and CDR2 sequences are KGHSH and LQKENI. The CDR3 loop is CASSPVTGLGETQYF. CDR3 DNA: TGTGCCAGCTCACCGGTGACAGGGCTTGGGGAGACCCAGTACTTC.

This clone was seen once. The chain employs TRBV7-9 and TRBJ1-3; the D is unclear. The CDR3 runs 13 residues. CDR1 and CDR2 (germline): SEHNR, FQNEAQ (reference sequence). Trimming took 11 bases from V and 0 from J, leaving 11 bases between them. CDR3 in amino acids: CAGWADSGNTIYF. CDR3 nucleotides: TGTGCCGGGTGGGCAGACTCTGGAAACACCATATATTTT.

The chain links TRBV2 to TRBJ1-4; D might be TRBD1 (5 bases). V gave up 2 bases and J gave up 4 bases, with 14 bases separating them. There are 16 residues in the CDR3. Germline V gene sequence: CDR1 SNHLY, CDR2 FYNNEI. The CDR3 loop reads CASSERRQTVNEKLFF. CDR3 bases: TGTGCCAGCAGTGAAAGGCGACAGACCGTTAATGAAAAACTGTTTTTT.

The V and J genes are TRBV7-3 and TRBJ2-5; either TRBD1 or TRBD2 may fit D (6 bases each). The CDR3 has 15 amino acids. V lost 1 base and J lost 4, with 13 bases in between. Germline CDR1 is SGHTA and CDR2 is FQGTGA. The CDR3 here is CASSLRGGIVETQYF. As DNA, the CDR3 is TGTGCCAGCAGCTTAAGAGGGGGGATTGTAGAGACCCAGTACTTC.

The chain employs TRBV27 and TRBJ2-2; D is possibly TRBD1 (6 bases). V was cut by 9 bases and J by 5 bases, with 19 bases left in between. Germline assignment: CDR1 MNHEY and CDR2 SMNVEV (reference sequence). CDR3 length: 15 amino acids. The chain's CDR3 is CASREPGARTGELFF. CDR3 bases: TGTGCCAGTCGTGAGCCAGGGGCCCGGACCGGGGAGCTGTTTTTT.

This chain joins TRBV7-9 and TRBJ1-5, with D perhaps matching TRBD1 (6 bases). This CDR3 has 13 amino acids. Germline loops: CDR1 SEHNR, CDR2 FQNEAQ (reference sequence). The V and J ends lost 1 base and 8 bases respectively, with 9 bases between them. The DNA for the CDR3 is TGTGCCAGCAGCTTAGATTGGACAGAGCCCCAGCATTTT. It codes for CASSLDWTEPQHF.

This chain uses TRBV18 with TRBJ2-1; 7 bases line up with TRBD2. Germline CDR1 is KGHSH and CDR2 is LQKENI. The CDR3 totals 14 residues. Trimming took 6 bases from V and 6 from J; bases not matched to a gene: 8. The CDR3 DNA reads TGTGCCAGCTCCCCGGTGTCTAGCGGCAATGAGCAGTTCTTC. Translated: CASSPVSSGNEQFF.

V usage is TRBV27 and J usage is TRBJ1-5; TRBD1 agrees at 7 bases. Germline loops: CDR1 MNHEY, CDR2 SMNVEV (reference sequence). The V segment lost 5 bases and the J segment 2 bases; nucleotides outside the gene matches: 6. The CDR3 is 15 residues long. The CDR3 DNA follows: TGTGCCAGCAGTCGTGACAGGGTTGGCAATCAGCCCCAGCATTTT. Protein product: CASSRDRVGNQPQHF.

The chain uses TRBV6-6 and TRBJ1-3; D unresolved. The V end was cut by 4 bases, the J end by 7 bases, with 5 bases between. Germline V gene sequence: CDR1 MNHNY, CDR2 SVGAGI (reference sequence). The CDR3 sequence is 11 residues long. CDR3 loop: CASSFGNTIYF. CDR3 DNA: TGTGCCAGCAGTTTTGGGAACACCATATATTTT.

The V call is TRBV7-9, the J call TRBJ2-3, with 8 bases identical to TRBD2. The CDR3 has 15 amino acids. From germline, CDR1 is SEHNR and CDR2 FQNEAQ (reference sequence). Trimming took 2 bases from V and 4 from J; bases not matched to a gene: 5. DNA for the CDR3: TGTGCCAGCAGCTTAACCCCCGGGGGGGCAGATACGCAGTATTTT. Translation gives CASSLTPGGADTQYF.

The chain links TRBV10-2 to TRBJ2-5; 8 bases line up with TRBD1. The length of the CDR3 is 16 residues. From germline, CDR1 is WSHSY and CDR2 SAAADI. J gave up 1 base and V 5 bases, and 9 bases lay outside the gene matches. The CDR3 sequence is CASSRGTGTIQETQYF. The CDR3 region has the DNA TGCGCCAGCAGTCGTGGGACAGGTACAATCCAAGAGACCCAGTACTTC.

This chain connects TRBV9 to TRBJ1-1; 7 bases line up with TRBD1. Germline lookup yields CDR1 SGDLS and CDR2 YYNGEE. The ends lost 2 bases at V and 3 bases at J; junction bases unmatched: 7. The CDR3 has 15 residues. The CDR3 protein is CASSVLPRGDTEAFF. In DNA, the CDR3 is TGTGCCAGCAGCGTCCTACCCAGGGGGGACACTGAAGCTTTCTTT.

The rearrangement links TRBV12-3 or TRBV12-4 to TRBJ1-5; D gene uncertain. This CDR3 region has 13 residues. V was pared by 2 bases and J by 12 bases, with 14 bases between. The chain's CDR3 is CASSLMTLGIQHF. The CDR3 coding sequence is TGTGCCAGCAGTTTAATGACACTTGGGATCCAGCATTTT.

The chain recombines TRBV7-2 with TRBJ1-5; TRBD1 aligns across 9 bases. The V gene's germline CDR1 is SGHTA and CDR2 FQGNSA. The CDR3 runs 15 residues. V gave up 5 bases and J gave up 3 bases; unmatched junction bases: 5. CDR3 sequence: CASSPDRGYNQPQHF. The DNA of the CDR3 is TGTGCCAGCAGCCCGGACAGGGGCTACAATCAGCCCCAGCATTTT.

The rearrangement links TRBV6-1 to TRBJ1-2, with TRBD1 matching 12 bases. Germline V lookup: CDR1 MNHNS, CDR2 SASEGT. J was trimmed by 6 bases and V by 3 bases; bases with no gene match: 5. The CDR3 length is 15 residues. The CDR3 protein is CASSDPGQGAHGYTF. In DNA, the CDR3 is TGTGCCAGCAGTGATCCGGGACAGGGGGCACATGGCTACACCTTC.